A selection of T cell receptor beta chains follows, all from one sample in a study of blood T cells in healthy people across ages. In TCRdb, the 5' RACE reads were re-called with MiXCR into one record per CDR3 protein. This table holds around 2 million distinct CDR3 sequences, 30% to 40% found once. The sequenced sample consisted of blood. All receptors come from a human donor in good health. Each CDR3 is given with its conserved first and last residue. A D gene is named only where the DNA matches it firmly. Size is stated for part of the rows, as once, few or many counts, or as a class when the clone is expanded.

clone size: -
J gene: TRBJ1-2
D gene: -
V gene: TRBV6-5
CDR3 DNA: TGTGCCAGCTCAGCCCCTAACTATGGCTACACCTTC
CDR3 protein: CASSAPNYGYTF

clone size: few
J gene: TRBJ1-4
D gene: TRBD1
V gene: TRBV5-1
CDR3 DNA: TGCGCCAGCCAGGGACAGGGGGCGGTTAATGAAAAACTGTTTTTT
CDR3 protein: CASQGQGAVNEKLFF

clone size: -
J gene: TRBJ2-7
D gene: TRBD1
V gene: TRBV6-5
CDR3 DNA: TGTGCCAGCAGTTACTCGACAGGGAGCGAGCAGTACTTC
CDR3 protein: CASSYSTGSEQYF

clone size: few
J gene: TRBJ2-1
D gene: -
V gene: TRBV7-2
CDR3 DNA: TGTGCCAGCAGCCTCGACGGCGGGGCTACCTACAATGAGCAGTTCTTC
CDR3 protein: CASSLDGGATYNEQFF

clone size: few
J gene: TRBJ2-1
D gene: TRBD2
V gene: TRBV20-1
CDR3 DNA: TGCAGTGCTATGTCGACTAGCGGGGTTTACAATGAGCAGTTCTTC
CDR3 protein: CSAMSTSGVYNEQFF

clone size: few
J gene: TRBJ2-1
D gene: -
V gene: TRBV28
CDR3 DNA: TGTGCCAGCAGCCTCCCCCGAGACTACGAGCAGTTCTTC
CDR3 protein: CASSLPRDYEQFF

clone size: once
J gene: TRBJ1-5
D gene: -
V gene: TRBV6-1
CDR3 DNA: TGTGCCATCGGACCTACCTCGGGACAACTACATCAGCCCCAGCATTTT
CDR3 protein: CAIGPTSGQLHQPQHF

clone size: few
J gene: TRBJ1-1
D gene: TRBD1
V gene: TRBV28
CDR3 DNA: TGTGCCAGCAGACGCGGGACAGGGGGTTTTCCTTTCTTT
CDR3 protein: CASRRGTGGFPFF

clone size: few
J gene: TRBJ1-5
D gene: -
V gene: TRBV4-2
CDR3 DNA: TGTGCCAGCAGCCAAGCCTCAGGGTTGGCCCAGCATTTT
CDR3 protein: CASSQASGLAQHF

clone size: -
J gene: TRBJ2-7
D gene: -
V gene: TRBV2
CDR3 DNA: TGTGCCAGCAGTGATTGGGGGAACTACAATGAGCAGTACTTC
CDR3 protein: CASSDWGNYNEQYF

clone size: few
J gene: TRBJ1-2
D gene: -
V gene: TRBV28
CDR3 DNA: TGTGCCAGCAGTTTATGGGGGGAACTCAACTATGGCTACACCTTC
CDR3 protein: CASSLWGELNYGYTF

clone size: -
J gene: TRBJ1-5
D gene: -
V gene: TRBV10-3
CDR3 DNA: TGTGCCATCATGAGGGATAGCAATCAGCCCCAGCATTTT
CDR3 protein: CAIMRDSNQPQHF

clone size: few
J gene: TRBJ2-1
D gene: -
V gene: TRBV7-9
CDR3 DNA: TGTGCCAGCAGCTCCCTTAAACAGGGTTGGTCGAATGAGCAGTTCTTC
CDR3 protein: CASSSLKQGWSNEQFF

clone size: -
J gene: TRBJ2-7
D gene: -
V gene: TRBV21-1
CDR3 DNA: TGTGCCAGCACCCTGTGGGACAGGGGGACCTACGAGCAGTACTTC
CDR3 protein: CASTLWDRGTYEQYF

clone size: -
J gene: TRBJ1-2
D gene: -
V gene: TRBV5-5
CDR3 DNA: TGTGCCAGCAGCATGCTGGAGAACTATGGCTACACCTTC
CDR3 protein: CASSMLENYGYTF

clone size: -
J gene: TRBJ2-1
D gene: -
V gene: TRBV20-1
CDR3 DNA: TGCAGTGCCCACCTAGTGGGCCTCTACAATGAGCAGTTCTTC
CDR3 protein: CSAHLVGLYNEQFF

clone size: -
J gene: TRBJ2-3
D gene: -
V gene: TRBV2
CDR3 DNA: TGTGCCAGCAGTCGACAGCCGGGCAACACAGATACGCAGTATTTT
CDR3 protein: CASSRQPGNTDTQYF

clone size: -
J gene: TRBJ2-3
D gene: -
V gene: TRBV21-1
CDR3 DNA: TGTGCCAGCAGCAAAGTGGATAGGGGGTCAGATACGCAGTATTTT
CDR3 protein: CASSKVDRGSDTQYF

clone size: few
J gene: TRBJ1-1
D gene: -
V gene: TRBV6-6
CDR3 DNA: TGTGCCAGCAGTTACGACCAGCTGGGGGCTAACACTGAAGCTTTCTTT
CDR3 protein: CASSYDQLGANTEAFF

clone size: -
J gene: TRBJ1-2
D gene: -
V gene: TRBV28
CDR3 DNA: TGCGCCAGCAGAGTTCGGCCAGGGTCTGTCGGCGGCTACACCTTC
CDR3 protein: CASRVRPGSVGGYTF

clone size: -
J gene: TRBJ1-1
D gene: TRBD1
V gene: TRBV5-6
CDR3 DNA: TGTGCCAGCAGCTCACGGACAGGGGGCTGGCTCACTGAAGCTTTCTTT
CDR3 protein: CASSSRTGGWLTEAFF

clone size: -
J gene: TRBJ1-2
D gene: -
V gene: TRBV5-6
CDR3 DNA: TGTACCAGCAGCCGGGGGAACTATGGCTACACCTTC
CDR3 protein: CTSSRGNYGYTF

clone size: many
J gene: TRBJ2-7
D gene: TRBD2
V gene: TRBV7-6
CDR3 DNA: TGTGCCAGCAGCCCTCTTCCTCCTAGCGGCGCCTCCTACGAGCAGTACTTC
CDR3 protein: CASSPLPPSGASYEQYF

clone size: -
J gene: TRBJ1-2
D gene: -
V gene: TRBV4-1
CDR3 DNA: TGCGCCAGCAGCCAAGATATCCGGCAGGGATCAAGGGGCTACACCTTC
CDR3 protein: CASSQDIRQGSRGYTF

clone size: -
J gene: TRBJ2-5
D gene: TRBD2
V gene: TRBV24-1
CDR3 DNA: TGTGCCACCAGTGCATCCCGGGGGGGTGACTGGGGGGAGACCCAGTACTTC
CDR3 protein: CATSASRGGDWGETQYF

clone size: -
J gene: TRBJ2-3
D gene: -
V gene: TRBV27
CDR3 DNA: TGTGCCAGCAGCCCCCTTTCTAGGTTGGATACGCAGTATTTT
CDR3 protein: CASSPLSRLDTQYF

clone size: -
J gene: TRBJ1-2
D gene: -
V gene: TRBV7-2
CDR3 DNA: TGTGCCAGCAGCTTAGCTGCGGCTCTGCATGGCTACACCTTC
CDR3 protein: CASSLAAALHGYTF

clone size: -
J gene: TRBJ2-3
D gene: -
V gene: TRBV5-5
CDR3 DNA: TGTGCCAGCACAATCAAGGTGGGGCAGGGGACAGATACGCAGTATTTT
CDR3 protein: CASTIKVGQGTDTQYF

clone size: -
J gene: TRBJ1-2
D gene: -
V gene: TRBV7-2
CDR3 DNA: TGTGCCAGCAGCTTAGGTTCGGGGACTAACTATGGCTACACCTTC
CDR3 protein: CASSLGSGTNYGYTF

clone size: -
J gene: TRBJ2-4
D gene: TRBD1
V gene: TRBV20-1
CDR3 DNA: TGCAGTGTTTGGCAGGGGGCAATAGGTGAGCAGTACTTC
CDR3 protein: CSVWQGAIGEQYF

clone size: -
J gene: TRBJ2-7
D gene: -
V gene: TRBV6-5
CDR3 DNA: TGTGCCAGCACACAGGACCAGGGGCAAGGCTACGAGCAGTACTTC
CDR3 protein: CASTQDQGQGYEQYF

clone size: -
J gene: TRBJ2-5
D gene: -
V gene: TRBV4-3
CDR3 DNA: TGCGCCAGCAGCCAAGGACTAACTCAAGAGACCCAGTACTTC
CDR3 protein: CASSQGLTQETQYF

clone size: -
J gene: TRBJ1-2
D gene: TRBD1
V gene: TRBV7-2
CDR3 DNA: TGTGCCTGCAGCATACAGGGGGCGAGAGGCTACACCTTC
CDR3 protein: CACSIQGARGYTF

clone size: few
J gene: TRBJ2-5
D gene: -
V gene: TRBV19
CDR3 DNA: TGTGCCAGTTCTGGGAGAACCGGGACGGGTGAGACCCAGTACTTC
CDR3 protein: CASSGRTGTGETQYF

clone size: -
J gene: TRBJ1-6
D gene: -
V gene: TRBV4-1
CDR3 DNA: TGCGCCAGCAGCCAAGGCCTCCTAGAAGAGACAGTGGGGTCACCCCTCCACTTT
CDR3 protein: CASSQGLLEETVGSPLHF

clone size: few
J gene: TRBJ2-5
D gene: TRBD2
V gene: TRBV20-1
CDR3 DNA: TGCAGTGCCCAAATGGGAGGGGAGACCCAGTACTTC
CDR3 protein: CSAQMGGETQYF

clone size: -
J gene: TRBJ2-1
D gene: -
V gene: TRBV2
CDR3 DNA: TGTGCCAGCAGTGGCATAAACGATAAGCAGTTCTTC
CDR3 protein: CASSGINDKQFF

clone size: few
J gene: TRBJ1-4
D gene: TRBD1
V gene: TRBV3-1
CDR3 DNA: TGTGCCAGCAGCCAAGATTGGACAGGGGACAAACTGTTTTTT
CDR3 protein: CASSQDWTGDKLFF

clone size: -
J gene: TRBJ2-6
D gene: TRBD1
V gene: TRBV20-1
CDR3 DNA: TGCAGTGCGAAGGTAGCGACCGGGACAGTCCCTTCTGGGGCCAACGTCCTGACTTTC
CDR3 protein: CSAKVATGTVPSGANVLTF

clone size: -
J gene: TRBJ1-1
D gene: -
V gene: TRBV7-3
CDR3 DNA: TGTGCCAGCAGCTCTCTGGCACAGAAGAACACTGAAGCTTTCTTT
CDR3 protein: CASSSLAQKNTEAFF

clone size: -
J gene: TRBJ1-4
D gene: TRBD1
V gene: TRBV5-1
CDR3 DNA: TGCGCCAGCAGCTTGTGGGGACAGGGGCGTGAAAAACTGTTTTTT
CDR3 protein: CASSLWGQGREKLFF

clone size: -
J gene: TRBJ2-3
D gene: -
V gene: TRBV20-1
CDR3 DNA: TGCAGTGTAGGCTACGGGGATTCAGATACGCAGTATTTT
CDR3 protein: CSVGYGDSDTQYF

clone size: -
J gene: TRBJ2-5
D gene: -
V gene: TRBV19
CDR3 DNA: TGTGCCAGTAGTATGACTAGAGAGGAGACCCAGTACTTC
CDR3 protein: CASSMTREETQYF

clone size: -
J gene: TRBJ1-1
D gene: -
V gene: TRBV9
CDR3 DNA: TGTGCCAGCAGCGTAGGGGCAGGGTCATCGGACACTGAAGCTTTCTTT
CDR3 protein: CASSVGAGSSDTEAFF

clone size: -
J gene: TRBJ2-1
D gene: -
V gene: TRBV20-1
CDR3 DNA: TGCAGTGCCCCGGGCGATACCTTTTCCTACAATGAGCAGTTCTTC
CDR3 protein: CSAPGDTFSYNEQFF

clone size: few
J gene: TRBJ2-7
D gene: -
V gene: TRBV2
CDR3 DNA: TGTGCCAGCAGTGAAGACCGGGACACAGCCTACGAGCAGTACTTC
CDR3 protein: CASSEDRDTAYEQYF

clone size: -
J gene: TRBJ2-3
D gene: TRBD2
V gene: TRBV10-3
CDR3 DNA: TGTGCCATCAGTGCCCTAACTAGCGGGGTTCTCCCCACGCAGTATTTT
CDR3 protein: CAISALTSGVLPTQYF